This T cell receptor (beta chain) was recorded in a study of patients and donors after allogeneic stem cell transplantation. This clonotype has ten or more counts. This may come from a read error, since a much larger clone is one base off. The CDR3 has 12 amino acids. Germline CDR1 SEHNR, CDR2 FQNEAQ (reference sequence). The germline V and J ends were trimmed by 5 bases and 0 bases, with 3 bases remaining between them. TCRdb re-derived calls from the RT-PCR reads in MiXCR, one entry per CDR3 protein. The sample includes about a million distinct CDR3 sequences, approximately 19% seen only once; the top ten take around 6%.

The J gene is TRBJ2-3, the V gene TRBV7-9; D unresolved. The source is a human donor who was either an allogeneic HSCT recipient or a stem cell or donor lymphocyte infusion donor (not recorded which). It is not recorded whose cells these are; they may come from a transplant donor. Sequencing input: blood, either unsorted or a sorted T cell fraction (not recorded which). CDR3 nucleotides: TGTGCCAGCAGCATTAGCACAGATACGCAGTATTTT. This translates into CASSISTDTQYF. Full variable domain (missing parts from reference TRBV7-9 and TRBJ2-3): DTGVSQNPRHKITKRGQNVTFRCDPISEHNRLYWYRQTLGQGPEFLTYFQNEAQLEKSRLLSDRFSAERPKGSFSTLEIQRTEQGDSAMYLCASSISTDTQYFGPGTRLTVL.